The source of this T cell receptor (beta chain) is a study of CD8 T cells in ankylosing spondylitis. TCRdb reanalysed the 5' RACE reads using MiXCR and keeps one entry per CDR3 protein. The sample contains 200,000 to 300,000 distinct CDR3 sequences, around 25% of which appear only once. Many counts were recorded for this clonotype. Germline V gene sequence: CDR1 SGDLS, CDR2 YYNGEE. V lost 6 bases to trimming and J lost 5 bases; unmatched junction nucleotides: 8. This CDR3 has 15 residues. The V call is TRBV9, the J call TRBJ2-3; TRBD2 matches at 11 bases. Sequencing was performed on blood, either unsorted or a sorted T cell fraction (not recorded which). This TCR was sampled from a male donor with ankylosing spondylitis or in good health (not recorded which). This chain's CDR3 is CASTLSGGARDTQYF. The CDR3 DNA reads as TGTGCCAGCACCCTTAGCGGGGGGGCCAGAGATACGCAGTATTTT.